Shown below are 5 T cell receptor beta chains from a single sample sequenced in a study of breast tumors, draining lymph nodes, adjacent tissues. TCRdb processed the multiplex PCR reads anew with MiXCR; each CDR3 protein has one entry. The table shows around 190,000 distinct CDR3 sequences, with roughly 30% occurring only once. Axillary draining lymph nodes of breast cancer patients supplied the node samples. Source material: axillary lymph node tissue. Receptor source: a female donor with breast cancer. Some clones in this sample may be carry-over from other donors' samples.

As to this clonotype: A much larger clone differs from this one at a single base, so this may be a read error. V gene TRBV11-2 combines with J gene TRBJ2-5; TRBD2 matches at 9 bases. This CDR3 is built from 15 residues. The ends lost 5 bases at V and 0 bases at J; junction bases unmatched: 4. The germline CDR1 and CDR2 sequences are SGHAT and FQNNGV. In DNA, the CDR3 is TGTGCCAGCAGCCCTAGCGGGGTGTACCAAGAGACCCAGTACTTC. It is translated as CASSPSGVYQETQYF.

This clonotype has just a few counts. The chain joins TRBV3-1 to TRBJ2-3, with 12 positions matching TRBD2. In germline, CDR1 is LGHDT, CDR2 YNNKEL (reference sequence). This CDR3 contains 16 residues. J was trimmed by 8 bases and V by 4 bases; bases with no gene match: 10. The CDR3: CASSPLLAGGVGTQYF. The CDR3 DNA reads as TGTGCCAGCAGCCCCTTACTAGCGGGAGGTGTTGGTACGCAGTATTTT.

The V gene is TRBV19, the J gene TRBJ1-4, with D unresolved. With 4 bases removed from V and 4 bases from J, the gap between germline ends came to 7 bases. Germline CDR1 is LNHDA and CDR2 is SQIVND (reference sequence). The CDR3 runs 13 residues. CDR3 sequence (DNA): TGTGCCAGTAGTACCTGGAATAATGAAAAACTGTTTTTT. Amino acid sequence: CASSTWNNEKLFF.

At least ten counts were recorded for this clonotype. The DNA of the CDR3 is TGTGCCAGCAGCGTAGTTCCGTCTGGGGCCAACGTCCTGACTTTC. Protein product: CASSVVPSGANVLTF. This rearrangement joins TRBV9 to TRBJ2-6; no reliable D call. CDR1 is SGDLS, CDR2 YYNGEE, per germline. The CDR3 extends over 15 amino acids. Trimming took 0 bases from V and 1 from J, leaving 5 bases between them. The whole variable domain, filled in from reference TRBV9 and TRBJ2-6, reads DSGVTQTPKHLITATGQRVTLRCSPRSGDLSVYWYQQSLDQGLQFLIQYYNGEERAKGNILERFSAQQFPDLHSELNLSSLELGDSALYFCASSVVPSGANVLTFGAGSRLTVL.

Many counts were recorded for this clonotype. The rearrangement links TRBV11-3 to TRBJ2-1, with 11 bases fitting TRBD2. This CDR3 spans 16 amino acids. The V segment lost 5 bases and the J segment 10 bases; nucleotides outside the gene matches: 13. The germline gives CDR1 SGHNT, CDR2 YENEEA. CDR3 nucleotides: TGTGCCAGCAGCACGCGACTAGCGGGGTCGTCCCGAGAGCAGTTCTTC. The encoded protein is CASSTRLAGSSREQFF.